The clone carrying this T cell receptor (beta chain) was picked up many times. The data are from a study of response to subunit inactivated influenza vaccine. TCRdb passed the RT-PCR reads through MiXCR, listing each CDR3 protein once. The data contain roughly 460,000 distinct CDR3 sequences, roughly 9.7% of them seen just once; the ten biggest clones take up roughly 12%. This CDR3 is 15 amino acids long. Deletions cut 1 base from V and 1 base from J, with 11 bases between. Germline V gene data show CDR1 as SGHVS and CDR2 as FNYEAQ. The sequencing here drew on PBMCs from blood, taken roughly 48 days after vaccination. The rearrangement joins TRBV7-6 to TRBJ2-7, with D possibly matching TRBD1 (6 bases). This receptor was identified in a man in his forties or fifties who received an inactivated influenza vaccine. The CDR3 here is CASSLGADRSYEQYF. For the CDR3, the DNA is TGTGCCAGCAGCTTAGGGGCGGACAGATCCTACGAGCAGTACTTC.